Below are 13 T cell receptor beta chains sequenced from a single sample in a study of T cells in localized non-small cell lung cancer (TCRdb year 2020). Library generation was performed with the immunoSEQ multiplex PCR assay. The table was pulled from immuneACCESS by TCRdb, which kept in-frame rearrangements only. Such tables lose some clones; where checked, under half of the loss comes from unresolved V genes, and the rest has no known cause. The sample records 34,000 or so clones, 93% of which are singletons. The ten top clones hold 7% to 9.5% of the sample. Specimen: peripheral blood, collected before any cancer treatment. These receptors all stem from a female donor at least 60 years old with stage I lung adenocarcinoma.

DNA for the CDR3: TGTGCCAGCTCACCGGGGAGCTCCTACGAGCAGTACGTC. It codes for CASSPGSSYEQYV. The genes are TRBV18 and TRBJ2-7; TRBD2 is a possible D gene (5 bases). The V end lost 3 bases, the J end lost 0 bases, and 6 bases lay between the germline ends. Germline V gene data show CDR1 as KGHSH and CDR2 as LQKENI. CDR3 size: 13 residues.

This rearrangement joins TRBV7-9 to TRBJ2-7; D unclear. There are 13 residues in the CDR3. Germline values: CDR1 SEHNR, CDR2 FQNEAQ (reference sequence). V lost 2 bases to trimming and J lost 2 bases, with 7 bases between them. The CDR3, as DNA: TGTGCCAGCAGCTTAAAACAGACCTACGAGCAGTACTTC. It yields the protein CASSLKQTYEQYF.

J is TRBJ2-1 and V is TRBV6-5, with 9 positions matching TRBD2. V dropped 5 bases and J dropped 8; count of bases not matched to a gene: 4. Germline V gives CDR1 MNHEY, CDR2 SVGAGI. This CDR3 comprises 13 residues. CDR3: CASSRLAGDEQFF. For the CDR3, the DNA is TGTGCCAGCAGTCGATTAGCGGGAGATGAGCAGTTCTTC.

V usage is TRBV7-3 and J usage is TRBJ2-1; TRBD2 matches 10 bases. Looked up from germline, CDR1 is SGHTA and CDR2 is FQGTGA. V lost 5 bases and J lost 6; bases outside the gene matches: 10. The CDR3 runs to 16 residues. CDR3 amino acids: CASSPISGGAGNEQFF. As DNA, the CDR3 is TGTGCCAGCAGCCCGATAAGCGGGGGGGCCGGCAATGAGCAGTTCTTC.

The V and J genes are TRBV5-6 and TRBJ1-2; D remains ambiguous. The V end lost 3 bases, the J end lost 4 bases, and 16 bases lay between the germline ends. This CDR3 has 15 residues. Germline loops: CDR1 SGHDT, CDR2 YYEEEE. CDR3 region: CASSSPRLWVYGYTF. CDR3 in DNA: TGTGCCAGCAGCTCTCCCCGGCTCTGGGTCTATGGCTACACCTTC.

The chain joins TRBV7-2 to TRBJ1-1; D uncertain. CDR1 and CDR2 from the germline V gene are SGHTA and FQGNSA. The V and J ends lost 2 bases and 3 bases respectively, with 10 bases between them. CDR3 length: 14 residues. The DNA of the CDR3 is TGTGCCAGCAGCTTACTTACCGGGTACACTGAAGCTTTCTTT. It specifies CASSLLTGYTEAFF.

In DNA, the CDR3 is TGTGCCATCAGTGAGTCTTGGGACACTGAAGCTTTCTTT. It codes for CAISESWDTEAFF. The chain couples TRBV10-3 to TRBJ1-1; D is unclear. Per germline, CDR1 ENHRY and CDR2 SYGVKD. Between the trimmed V and J ends, which lost 0 bases and 3 bases, there was a span of 5 bases. This CDR3 contains 13 residues.

The chain links TRBV27 to TRBJ2-5; D call uncertain. V lost 3 bases to trimming and J lost 7 bases, with 3 bases between them. The CDR3 contains 10 residues. From germline, CDR1 is MNHEY and CDR2 SMNVEV (reference sequence). The CDR3 nucleotides are TGTGCCAGCAGTTTGGGGACCCAGTACTTC. It codes for CASSLGTQYF.

The chain joins TRBV7-9 to TRBJ2-5; no clear D gene. The CDR3 is made up of 15 amino acids. CDR1 SEHNR and CDR2 FQNEAQ come from the germline V gene (reference sequence). V lost 0 bases and J lost 2, with 10 bases in between. CDR3 loop: CASSLAQREQETQYF. Here the CDR3 DNA reads TGTGCCAGCAGCTTAGCCCAGCGCGAACAAGAGACCCAGTACTTC.

This rearrangement joins TRBV6-5 to TRBJ2-3; D is perhaps TRBD2 (5 bases). The ends were cut back, 3 bases at V and 6 bases at J, with 13 bases in the middle. The CDR3 has 14 amino acids. Germline loops: CDR1 MNHEY, CDR2 SVGAGI. The CDR3 coding sequence is TGTGCCAGCAGTTATGCTAGCTCGTGGGATACGCAGTATTTT. Translation gives CASSYASSWDTQYF.

This clone was detected only once. This rearrangement joins TRBV6-5 to TRBJ1-1; possible D gene TRBD1, 6 bases. V lost 6 bases, J lost 3 bases, and 8 bases lay in between. This CDR3 spans 12 amino acids. Germline values: CDR1 MNHEY, CDR2 SVGAGI. CDR3 in amino acids: CASRQGHTEAFF. For the CDR3, the DNA is TGTGCCAGCAGGCAGGGGCACACTGAAGCTTTCTTT.

V usage is TRBV6-5 and J usage is TRBJ2-3; D is undetermined. Per germline, CDR1 MNHEY and CDR2 SVGAGI. With 5 bases removed from V and 1 base from J, the gap between germline ends came to 7 bases. The CDR3 sequence is 13 residues long. CDR3 sequence (DNA): TGTGCCAGCAGTCCCCTGGGCACAGATACGCAGTATTTT. Residues: CASSPLGTDTQYF.

The V gene is TRBV9, the J gene TRBJ1-1, with 7 bases identical to TRBD1. Germline V gene lookup returns CDR1 SGDLS and CDR2 YYNGEE. J gave up 0 bases and V 0 bases, and 17 bases lay outside the gene matches. The CDR3 is 20 residues long. The chain's CDR3 is CASSVGISVTGVAMNTEAFF. Written as DNA, the CDR3 is TGTGCCAGCAGCGTAGGGATCTCCGTCACAGGGGTTGCCATGAACACTGAAGCTTTCTTT.